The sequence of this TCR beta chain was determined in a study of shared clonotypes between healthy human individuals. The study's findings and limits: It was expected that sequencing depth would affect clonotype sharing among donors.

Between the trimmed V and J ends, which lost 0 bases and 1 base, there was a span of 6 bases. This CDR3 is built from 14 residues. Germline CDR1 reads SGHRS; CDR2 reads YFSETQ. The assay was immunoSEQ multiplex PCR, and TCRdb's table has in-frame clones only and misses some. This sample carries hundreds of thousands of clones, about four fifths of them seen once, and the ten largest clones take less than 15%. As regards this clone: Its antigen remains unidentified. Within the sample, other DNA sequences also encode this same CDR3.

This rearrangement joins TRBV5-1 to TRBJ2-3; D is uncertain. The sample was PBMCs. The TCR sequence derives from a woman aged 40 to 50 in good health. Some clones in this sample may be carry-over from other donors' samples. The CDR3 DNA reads TGCGCCAGCAGCTTGGTGGCCGGCACAGATACGCAGTATTTT. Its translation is CASSLVAGTDTQYF. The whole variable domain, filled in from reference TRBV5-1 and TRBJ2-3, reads KAGVTQTPRYLIKTRGQQVTLSCSPISGHRSVSWYQQTPGQGLQFLFEYFSETQRNKGNFPGRFSGRQFSNSRSEMNVSTLELGDSALYLCASSLVAGTDTQYFGPGTRLTVL.